This T cell receptor (beta chain) is drawn from a study of PD-1 blockade in classical Hodgkin lymphoma. Study observations and caveats: The study reported lower baseline TCR diversity in newly diagnosed patients than in healthy donors. CD4+ TCR diversity climbed significantly by C4D1, unlike CD8+ TCR diversity. Patients were excluded if nivolumab began under 1 year after ASCT (the autologous transplant).

The assay was immunoSEQ multiplex PCR, and TCRdb's table has in-frame clones only and misses some. The sample lists about 50,000 clones, just under 75% occurring once. The table lists this clone with a few counts. Its antigen is unidentified. V was pared by 3 bases and J by 5 bases, with 14 bases between. In germline, CDR1 is KGHSH, CDR2 LQKENI. The CDR3 loop spans 15 amino acids. No patient escaped relapse after autologous stem cell transplantation, and brentuximab vedotin exposure varied. This sequence originates from a human donor with classical Hodgkin lymphoma. The J gene is TRBJ1-5, the V gene TRBV18, with a possible D match to TRBD1 (6 bases). Specimen: peripheral blood mononuclear cells (PBMCs), collected before the second cycle of nivolumab. This chain's CDR3 is CASSPQTGADQPQHF. The CDR3 DNA reads as TGTGCCAGCTCACCTCAGACGGGGGCTGATCAGCCCCAGCATTTT.